One sample yielded the 29 T cell receptor beta chains listed below, sequenced in a study of T cell responses to AZD1222 COVID-19 vaccine. TCRdb keeps only in-frame clones here, not all; method: immunoSEQ multiplex PCR. The data show about 98,000 clones, with about 86% seen just once and more than 4.5% held by the top ten. Sequenced material: peripheral blood, taken on day 0 of AZD1222 vaccination. Receptors were obtained from an adult in good health.

This clone was detected once. This chain connects TRBV28 to TRBJ1-4; the D gene is possibly TRBD1 (5 bases). The germline gives CDR1 MDHEN, CDR2 SYDVKM. Between the trimmed V and J ends, which lost 4 bases and 0 bases, there was a span of 12 bases. This CDR3 is 16 amino acids long. In DNA form, the CDR3 reads TGTGCCAGCAGTTCAAATGGGGCAGCAACTAATGAAAAACTGTTTTTT. Translation gives CASSSNGAATNEKLFF.

V and J are TRBV16 and TRBJ1-1; weak D call: TRBD1 (5 bases). V gave up 2 bases and J gave up 4 bases, with 14 bases separating them. Germline V gene data show CDR1 as KGHSY and CDR2 as FQNENV. There are 15 residues in the CDR3. The CDR3 loop reads CASSQVRQGTTEAFF. In nucleotides, the CDR3 is TGTGCCAGCAGCCAAGTTAGGCAGGGAACCACTGAAGCTTTCTTT.

The gene calls are TRBV29-1 and TRBJ2-1, with TRBD2 matching over 14 bases. Germline values: CDR1 SQVTM, CDR2 ANQGSEA. The CDR3 covers 14 residues. Trimming at V came to 6 bases and at J to 8 bases, leaving 6 bases not matched to a gene. The CDR3 loop is CSVPTSGRAYEQFF. CDR3 coding DNA: TGCAGCGTGCCGACTAGCGGGAGGGCTTATGAGCAGTTCTTC.

This rearrangement joins TRBV28 to TRBJ2-7; D unresolved. Trimming took 4 bases from V and 3 from J, leaving 13 bases between them. Germline CDR1 MDHEN, CDR2 SYDVKM. The CDR3 loop spans 14 amino acids. CDR3 sequence: CASSSGPPLYEQYF. The CDR3 nucleotides are TGTGCCAGCAGTTCCGGACCTCCCCTCTACGAGCAGTACTTC. The full variable domain, completed using reference TRBV28 and TRBJ2-7, is DVKVTQSSRYLVKRTGEKVFLECVQDMDHENMFWYRQDPGLGLRLIYFSYDVKMKEKGDIPEGYSVSREKKERFSLILESASTNQTSMYLCASSSGPPLYEQYFGPGTRLTVT.

V is TRBV6-2 or TRBV6-3 and J is TRBJ2-1; a possible D gene is TRBD2 (5 bases). There are 13 residues in the CDR3. V was pared by 3 bases and J by 7 bases, with 10 bases between. Germline loops: CDR1 MNHEY, CDR2 SVGEGT. The CDR3 nucleotides read TGTGCCAGCAGTTATTGGGGAGCAAATGAGCAGTTCTTC. It encodes CASSYWGANEQFF.

Written as DNA, the CDR3 is TGTGCACCAGAAAAAGCTCCCGGGACAGAGGATTACGAGCAGTACTTC. Protein sequence: CAPEKAPGTEDYEQYF. The chain employs TRBV21-1 and TRBJ2-7; TRBD1, the table's D call, was not compared with the DNA. TRBV21-1 counts as a pseudogene. The CDR3 has 16 residues.

The rearrangement links TRBV24-1 to TRBJ2-7; D remains unclear. The CDR3 length is 15 residues. Trimming pared 2 bases from V and 6 bases from J, leaving 16 bases between. The V gene's germline CDR1 is KGHDR and CDR2 SFDVKD. CDR3 protein: CATSDSTFSLGEQYF. The CDR3, as DNA: TGTGCCACCAGTGATTCCACATTCTCTCTTGGCGAGCAGTACTTC.

This chain links TRBV6-5 with TRBJ1-6, with D unresolved. V lost 1 base and J lost 4, with 5 bases in between. This CDR3 contains 14 residues. Germline-derived CDR1 and CDR2 are MNHEY and SVGAGI. Here the CDR3 reads CASSYLDYNSPLHF. The CDR3 nucleotides read TGTGCCAGCAGTTACTTAGATTATAATTCACCCCTCCACTTT.

With respect to this clone: An end of the junction differs from the germline gene, which may be a read error. The V call is TRBV5-4, the J call TRBJ2-5; D is perhaps TRBD2 (6 bases). The CDR3 is 14 amino acids. Germline CDR1 is SGHNT and CDR2 is YYREEE (reference sequence). The CDR3 DNA follows: TGTGCCAGCAGCGACGGGGGATACCAAAAGACCCAGTACTTC. Translating gives CASSDGGYQKTQYF.

The rearrangement links TRBV5-1 to TRBJ1-6; TRBD1 might be the D (6 bases). Germline-derived CDR1 and CDR2 are SGHRS and YFSETQ. Trimming removed 3 bases from V and 9 bases from J, with 13 bases in between. This CDR3 spans 14 amino acids. CDR3: CASSSDSSFSPLHF. The DNA of the CDR3 is TGCGCCAGCAGCTCGGACAGTTCGTTTTCACCCCTCCACTTT.

The V gene is TRBV29-1, the J gene TRBJ2-7, with 8 bases matching TRBD2. Germline trimming cut 2 bases from V and 2 bases from J; bases unmatched to any gene: 2. CDR1 and CDR2 from the germline V gene are SQVTM and ANQGSEA. This CDR3 has 13 amino acids. CDR3 sequence reads: CSVEREGTYEQYF. In DNA form, the CDR3 reads TGCAGCGTTGAACGGGAGGGTACCTACGAGCAGTACTTC.

V and J are TRBV7-9 and TRBJ2-2; TRBD1 matches 8 bases. The CDR3 loop spans 14 amino acids. V shed 4 bases, J shed 4 bases, and the junction held 2 bases outside the gene matches. Per germline, CDR1 SEHNR and CDR2 FQNEAQ (reference sequence). The CDR3: CASSSGGVTGELFF. The CDR3 DNA reads as TGTGCCAGCAGCTCAGGGGGCGTCACCGGGGAGCTGTTTTTT.

This rearrangement joins TRBV30 to TRBJ1-5; 8 bases fit TRBD1. V lost 2 bases and J lost 9; bases outside the gene matches: 12. Germline V gene sequence: CDR1 GTSNPN, CDR2 SVGIG (reference sequence). The length of the CDR3 is 15 residues. This CDR3 reads CAWSLDRVGSWPQHF. CDR3 nucleotide sequence: TGTGCCTGGAGTCTGGACAGGGTAGGGTCCTGGCCCCAGCATTTT.

The chain combines TRBV9 with TRBJ1-4; TRBD1 matches 7 bases. The length of the CDR3 is 16 residues. Germline CDR1 reads SGDLS; CDR2 reads YYNGEE. The V and J ends lost 4 bases and 8 bases, in that order; junction bases with no gene match: 14. The CDR3 here is CASSSTPTGINEKLFF. DNA of the CDR3: TGTGCCAGCAGCTCAACCCCGACAGGGATAAACGAAAAACTGTTTTTT.

The chain uses TRBV5-4 and TRBJ2-4; maybe TRBD1 (6 bases). This CDR3 region has 13 residues. CDR1 and CDR2 (germline): SGHNT, YYREEE (reference sequence). V was pared by 4 bases and J by 7 bases, with 12 bases between. The CDR3 region has the DNA TGTGCCAGCAGCGTAAGACAGGAGAACATTCAGTACTTC. Translation gives CASSVRQENIQYF.

V and J are TRBV6-5 and TRBJ1-4, with 7 bases matching TRBD1. Germline V gene data show CDR1 as MNHEY and CDR2 as SVGAGI. The CDR3 sequence is 16 residues long. The ends lost 2 bases at V and 3 bases at J; junction bases unmatched: 6. CDR3 DNA sequence: TGTGCCAGCAGTTACGGGACAGCCCGAGCTAATGAAAAACTGTTTTTT. This translates into CASSYGTARANEKLFF.

This rearrangement joins TRBV7-2 to TRBJ2-7, with 11 bases lining up with TRBD2. CDR1 and CDR2 (germline): SGHTA, FQGNSA. The CDR3 runs 15 residues. Losses at the gene ends were 0 bases for V and 4 bases for J; bases not matched to a gene: 2. This CDR3 is CASSLAASGGYEQYF. DNA for the CDR3: TGTGCCAGCAGCTTAGCGGCTAGCGGGGGGTACGAGCAGTACTTC. Drawing the rest from reference TRBV7-2 and TRBJ2-7, the complete variable domain is GAGVSQSPSNKVTEKGKDVELRCDPISGHTALYWYRQSLGQGLEFLIYFQGNSAPDKSGLPSDRFSAERTGGSVSTLTIQRTQQEDSAVYLCASSLAASGGYEQYFGPGTRLTVT.

The chain has TRBV18 and TRBJ2-1, with D possibly called TRBD1 or TRBD2 (5 bases each). The CDR3 runs to 16 residues. Germline lookup yields CDR1 KGHSH and CDR2 LQKENI. Trimming removed 4 bases at V and 1 base at J, with 14 bases between. The CDR3 DNA reads TGTGCCAGCTCACTGGGACCTAGTGGGTCCTACAATGAGCAGTTCTTC. It translates to CASSLGPSGSYNEQFF.

The CDR3 loop reads CAISGLTSNKMTETYEQYF. In DNA, the CDR3 is TGTGCCATCAGTGGCTTAACCTCAAACAAAATGACAGAAACCTACGAGCAGTACTTC. The V call is TRBV10-3, the J call TRBJ2-7; the D gene is possibly TRBD1 (5 bases). Germline CDR1 reads ENHRY; CDR2 reads SYGVKD. The CDR3 has 19 residues. The ends were cut back, 4 bases at V and 2 bases at J, with 27 bases in the middle.

In its sample, this clone was seen a few times. One end of the junction fails to match germline, which may point to a read error. The gene calls are TRBV28 and TRBJ1-5; the match to TRBD1 covers 7 bases. There are 15 residues in the CDR3. Germline V lookup: CDR1 MDHEN, CDR2 SYDVKM. The CDR3 DNA reads as TGTGCCAGCAGTTCCCAGGGGGGTAGCTATCAGCCCCAGCATTTT. Residues: CASSSQGGSYQPQHF.

V usage is TRBV7-2 and J usage is TRBJ1-3; tentatively, D is TRBD1 (6 bases). The germline V and J ends were trimmed by 2 bases and 3 bases, with 14 bases remaining between them. The CDR3 runs 16 residues. Germline CDR1 SGHTA, CDR2 FQGNSA. The DNA for the CDR3 is TGTGCCAGCAGCTTAATGGTGGGGGCTGATGGAAACACCATATATTTT. This gives the protein CASSLMVGADGNTIYF. The entire variable domain, with the rest obtained from reference TRBV7-2 and TRBJ1-3, is as follows: GAGVSQSPSNKVTEKGKDVELRCDPISGHTALYWYRQSLGQGLEFLIYFQGNSAPDKSGLPSDRFSAERTGGSVSTLTIQRTQQEDSAVYLCASSLMVGADGNTIYFGEGSWLTVV.

The CDR3 region is CASSAGRDGIRMNTEAFF. In DNA form, the CDR3 reads TGTGCCAGCAGCGCCGGGAGGGACGGAATCCGGATGAACACTGAAGCTTTCTTT. The J gene is TRBJ1-1, the V gene TRBV9; TRBD1 is a possible D gene (5 bases). The CDR3 totals 18 residues. V gave up 3 bases and J gave up 0 bases, with 21 bases separating them. Germline V gene lookup returns CDR1 SGDLS and CDR2 YYNGEE.

This clone was seen a few times. The chain combines TRBV6-5 with TRBJ1-6, with 10 positions matching TRBD1. J was trimmed by 9 bases and V by 6 bases; bases with no gene match: 5. CDR1 is MNHEY and CDR2 is SVGAGI in the germline V gene. The CDR3 loop spans 14 amino acids. The chain's CDR3 is CASSPGTGASPLHF. In DNA form, the CDR3 reads TGTGCCAGCAGCCCCGGGACAGGGGCTTCACCCCTCCACTTT.

The CDR3 bases are TGTGCCACCAGACAGGGCTACAATGAGCAGTTCTTC. This sequence encodes CATRQGYNEQFF. The genes are TRBV19 and TRBJ2-1; TRBD1 matches at 7 bases. CDR1 is LNHDA and CDR2 is SQIVND in the germline V gene (reference sequence). The CDR3 covers 12 residues. The V gene end was trimmed by 10 bases and the J gene end by 3 bases; junction bases not matched to a gene: 3.

The V and J genes are TRBV7-2 and TRBJ1-1; no reliable D call. V dropped 1 base and J dropped 1 base, with 7 bases sitting between them. The germline V gene encodes CDR1 SGHTA and CDR2 FQGNSA. This CDR3 is 14 amino acids long. The CDR3: CASSLDFGNTEAFF. As DNA, the CDR3 is TGTGCCAGCAGCTTAGATTTTGGGAACACTGAAGCTTTCTTT.

This clone was seen just once. The chain carries TRBV7-2 and TRBJ1-2, with 8 bases matching TRBD1. Germline lookup yields CDR1 SGHTA and CDR2 FQGNSA. The junction had 10 bases not matched to a gene; V was cut back by 1 base and J by 3 bases. The CDR3 consists of 17 residues. The CDR3 nucleotides are TGTGCCAGCAGCTTAGGGGACAGGTTCTGGTATGACTATGGCTACACCTTC. It codes for CASSLGDRFWYDYGYTF.

The CDR3 loop reads CASSQFQGVGELFF. The CDR3 DNA reads TGTGCCAGCAGCCAATTTCAGGGTGTCGGGGAGCTGTTTTTT. The rearrangement links TRBV3-1 (or the pseudogene TRBV3-2) to TRBJ2-2, with a possible D match to TRBD1 (5 bases). CDR1 LGHDT and CDR2 YNNKEL come from the germline V gene (reference sequence). V lost 2 bases and J 7 bases, leaving 11 bases between the germline ends. CDR3 length equals 14 residues.

This chain's CDR3 is CASRKQGSSNQPQHF. The CDR3 DNA follows: TGTGCCAGCAGGAAACAGGGTTCAAGCAATCAGCCCCAGCATTTT. This chain joins TRBV28 and TRBJ1-5; D is possibly TRBD1 (6 bases). This CDR3 spans 15 amino acids. V lost 6 bases to trimming and J lost 1 base, with 13 bases between them. Germline loops: CDR1 MDHEN, CDR2 SYDVKM.

J is TRBJ2-1 and V is TRBV7-2; 9 bases align to TRBD1. Per germline, CDR1 SGHTA and CDR2 FQGNSA. The trim removed 5 bases at V and 2 bases at J, leaving 10 bases unmatched. The CDR3 has 17 residues. The CDR3 spells CASSPRDGTGTYNEQFF. In nucleotides, the CDR3 is TGTGCCAGCAGCCCCCGAGATGGGACAGGGACCTACAATGAGCAGTTCTTC.